A single TCR beta chain is shown here with its context. Antigen unknown. The data originate from a study of shared clonotypes between healthy human individuals. Per germline, CDR1 LNHDA and CDR2 SQIVND (reference sequence). V was clipped by 3 bases and J by 3 bases, with 9 bases between them. This CDR3 is built from 13 residues. Only CD45RO-negative cells positively selected for CCR7 counted as naive CD8 cells, so terminally differentiated effector memory CD45RA+ cells were excluded. Study results and limitations: Naive CD4 clonotype sharing across several donors was 4% to 5%.

Libraries were prepared by immunoSEQ multiplex PCR; TCRdb keeps only in-frame clonotypes and omits some of them. The table records roughly 590,000 clones, roughly 95% of them present only once. The chain links TRBV19 to TRBJ2-7; possible D gene TRBD2, 5 bases. This clonotype originated in a woman aged 25 to 39 in good health. Sequenced: naive CD8+ T cells sorted from blood. DNA of the CDR3: TGTGCCAGTAGTATCCCGGGAAACTACGAGCAGTACTTC. Residues: CASSIPGNYEQYF.